This TCR beta chain was sequenced for a study of identical twins. This clonotype was seen only a few times. Its specificity is not known. Template switching introduced a universal primer site, and the cDNA bore unique molecular identifiers. One entry per CDR3 protein, called by TCRdb with MiXCR from the 5' RACE reads. The data show around 470,000 distinct CDR3 sequences, 13% to 15% seen once. Each donor (without exception) was a healthy Caucasian. Broader study findings: The models gave estimates that fell short of the out-of-frame TCR alpha sharing seen in monozygotic twins.

With V trimmed by 5 bases and J by 0 bases, 6 bases remained unmatched. From germline, CDR1 is SGHAT and CDR2 FQNNGV. The CDR3 loop spans 18 amino acids. These data are also associated with another study on yellow fever vaccine responses in identical twins.

The rearrangement uses TRBV11-2 and TRBJ2-4, with TRBD2 matching 14 bases. The clonotype originates from a woman aged 18 to 35 in good health. The source material was CD4+ T cells sorted from blood. The CDR3 region is CASSPGLAGVVAKNIQYF. The DNA of the CDR3 is TGTGCCAGCAGCCCGGGACTAGCGGGAGTTGTAGCCAAAAACATTCAGTACTTC.